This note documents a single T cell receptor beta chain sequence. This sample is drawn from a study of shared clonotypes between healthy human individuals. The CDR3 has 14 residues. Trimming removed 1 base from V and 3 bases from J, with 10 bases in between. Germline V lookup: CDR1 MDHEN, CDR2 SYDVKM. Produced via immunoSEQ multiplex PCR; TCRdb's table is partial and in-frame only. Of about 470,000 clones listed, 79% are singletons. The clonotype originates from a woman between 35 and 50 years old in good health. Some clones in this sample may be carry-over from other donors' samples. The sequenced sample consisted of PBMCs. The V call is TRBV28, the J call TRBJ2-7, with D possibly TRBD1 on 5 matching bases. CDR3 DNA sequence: TGTGCCAGCAGTTTATCAGGGTTTTTCTACGAGCAGTACTTC. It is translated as CASSLSGFFYEQYF.